The 8 T cell receptor beta chains below were found in one sample sequenced in a study of beta chain features in type 1 diabetes. Overall study findings and caveats: Shortening that was moderate but significant affected the TCRB CDR3s of Type 1 diabetes patients in all four CD4+ subsets.

Their specific antigens are unknown. Expressed TCRB transcripts were sequenced after all isolated RNA was converted to cDNA. Sequencing was performed with immunoSEQ multiplex PCR; in TCRdb, only in-frame clones are kept and a portion is missing. The sample consists of 250,000 to 300,000 clones, around 25% of them appearing once. The source material was naive CD4+ T cells from blood. The receptors were gathered from a woman aged 25 to 39 with type 1 diabetes.

The chain combines TRBV28 with TRBJ2-5; D is possibly TRBD2 (6 bases). Germline V gene lookup returns CDR1 MDHEN and CDR2 SYDVKM. The CDR3 is made up of 13 amino acids. V lost 8 bases, J lost 5 bases, and 15 bases lay in between. The CDR3 sequence is CASVRAGRETQYF. CDR3 in DNA: TGTGCCAGCGTTAGGGCGGGACGCGAGACCCAGTACTTC.

CDR3 bases: TGCAGCGTTGGGGGGGTAGCCTTTGAGACCCAGTACTTC. Protein: CSVGGVAFETQYF. V usage is TRBV29-1 and J usage is TRBJ2-5; the D gene is possibly TRBD2 (6 bases). CDR3 size: 13 residues. Germline lookup yields CDR1 SQVTM and CDR2 ANQGSEA. The V and J ends lost 4 bases and 5 bases respectively, with 14 bases between them.

The chain carries TRBV6-6 and TRBJ2-5; D possibly corresponds to TRBD1 (5 bases). Germline loops: CDR1 MNHNY, CDR2 SVGAGI (reference sequence). V lost 5 bases, J lost 1 base, and 14 bases lay in between. The CDR3 totals 15 residues. The CDR3, as DNA: TGTGCCAGCAGTATCCCCAGGCAGGGCCAAGAGACCCAGTACTTC. As protein: CASSIPRQGQETQYF.

The chain carries TRBV11-2 and TRBJ1-2, with D unresolved. This CDR3 region has 11 residues. The germline CDR1 and CDR2 sequences are SGHAT and FQNNGV. Deletions cut 2 bases from V and 8 bases from J, with 6 bases between. The chain's CDR3 is CASSLFLGYTF. CDR3 DNA: TGTGCCAGCAGCTTATTCCTCGGCTACACCTTC.

The rearrangement uses TRBV5-1 and TRBJ1-2; no firm D call. The V end lost 0 bases, the J end lost 2 bases, and 8 bases lay between the germline ends. Germline CDR1 is SGHRS and CDR2 is YFSETQ. The CDR3 sequence is 14 residues long. CDR3 sequence (DNA): TGCGCCAGCAGCTTGGAAGGCGGGAACTATGGCTACACCTTC. Protein sequence: CASSLEGGNYGYTF.

The table lists this clone with a few counts. J is TRBJ2-2 and V is TRBV18; 10 nucleotides align to TRBD2. Germline V lookup: CDR1 KGHSH, CDR2 LQKENI. This CDR3 contains 15 residues. V lost 6 bases and J lost 5; bases outside the gene matches: 6. CDR3 bases: TGTGCCAGCTCCGGACTAGCGGAGGGAACCGGGGAGCTGTTTTTT. This encodes CASSGLAEGTGELFF.

This clone showed up just a few times. The J gene is TRBJ2-7, the V gene TRBV19; 11 bases are a match to TRBD1. Germline CDR1 LNHDA, CDR2 SQIVND (reference sequence). This CDR3 is 15 amino acids long. V lost 5 bases, J lost 2 bases, and 5 bases stayed unmatched. The CDR3 bases are TGTGCCAGTAGTGCACCGGGACAGGGGGCCTACGAGCAGTACTTC. It yields the protein CASSAPGQGAYEQYF.

The chain couples TRBV5-1 to TRBJ2-2; weak D call: TRBD2 (6 bases). Germline CDR1 SGHRS, CDR2 YFSETQ. This CDR3 region has 15 residues. V dropped 4 bases and J dropped 5 bases, with 15 bases sitting between them. The CDR3, as DNA: TGCGCCAGCAGCCTAGGAGGGCCGCGGACCGGGGAGCTGTTTTTT. Protein sequence: CASSLGGPRTGELFF.